A selection of T cell receptor beta chains follows, all from one sample in a study of cytomegalovirus exposure and HLA in healthy donors. The data were produced by immunoSEQ multiplex PCR, yet TCRdb's version contains in-frame clones alone and is incomplete. The repertoire table contains under 95,000 clones. Sequencing used PBMCs. The receptors were sampled from a man aged 18 to 30 in good health and CMV-seropositive. The CDR3 runs from the conserved cysteine through the conserved F or W. A D gene is named only where the DNA matches it firmly.

TRBV6-1	TRBD1	TRBJ1-2	15	CASSSAGQLNYGYTF	TGTGCCAGCAGTTCCGCGGGACAGCTCAACTATGGCTACACCTTC
TRBV6-5	.	TRBJ2-2	15	CASFRAGWKSGELFF	TGTGCCTCTTTTAGGGCAGGGTGGAAATCCGGGGAGCTGTTTTTT
TRBV19	.	TRBJ2-7	16	CASSKRTELKAYEQYF	TGTGCCAGTAGTAAAAGGACAGAGCTAAAAGCCTACGAGCAGTACTTC
TRBV4-1	.	TRBJ1-3	14	CASSQVIAGNTIYF	TGCGCCAGCAGCCAAGTGATAGCTGGAAACACCATATATTTT
TRBV11-2	TRBD1	TRBJ2-7	14	CASSARDRGYEQYF	TGTGCCAGCAGCGCCCGGGACAGGGGGTACGAGCAGTACTTC
TRBV15	.	TRBJ2-4	18	CATSRDFARIIAKNIQYF	TGTGCCACCAGCAGAGATTTTGCCAGAATAATAGCCAAAAACATTCAGTACTTC
TRBV28	.	TRBJ2-2	15	CASIGVTANTGELFF	TGTGCCAGCATAGGAGTCACGGCGAACACCGGGGAGCTGTTTTTT
TRBV30	.	TRBJ1-2	11	CAWSVTYGYTF	TGTGCCTGGAGTGTTACTTATGGCTACACCTTC
TRBV5-1	TRBD1	TRBJ2-3	17	CASSQGPGTGVADTQYF	TGCGCCAGCAGCCAGGGGCCCGGGACAGGGGTAGCAGATACGCAGTATTTT
TRBV10-2	.	TRBJ1-3	13	CASTPPGGNTIYF	TGCGCCAGCACCCCCCCGGGGGGGAACACCATATATTTT
TRBV18	TRBD2	TRBJ2-1	15	CASSPTSTIDNEQFF	TGTGCCAGCTCACCGACTAGCACCATCGACAATGAGCAGTTCTTC
TRBV19	TRBD1	TRBJ1-2	14	CASSSGQGRDGYTF	TGTGCCAGTAGTTCCGGACAGGGAAGGGATGGCTACACCTTC
TRBV6-1	.	TRBJ1-4	12	CASSGFAGKLFF	TGTGCCAGCAGTGGATTTGCAGGAAAACTGTTTTTT
TRBV7-6	TRBD2	TRBJ2-1	15	CASSPLAGGHNEQFF	TGTGCCAGCAGCCCCCTAGCGGGAGGCCACAATGAGCAGTTCTTC
TRBV19	TRBD1	TRBJ2-5	14	CASSPRTGEETQYF	TGTGCCAGTAGTCCAAGGACAGGGGAGGAGACCCAGTACTTC
TRBV19	.	TRBJ2-7	13	CASSWAPSYEQYF	TGTGCCAGTAGTTGGGCTCCCTCCTACGAGCAGTACTTC
TRBV7-9	.	TRBJ2-1	12	CASRSGYNEQFF	TGTGCCAGCAGGAGTGGCTACAATGAGCAGTTCTTC
TRBV9	TRBD2	TRBJ2-7	16	CASSPRLAGALYEQYF	TGTGCCAGCAGCCCCAGACTAGCGGGGGCCCTCTACGAGCAGTACTTC
TRBV5-8	.	TRBJ2-7	15	CASSLWGLNSYEQYF	TGTGCCAGCAGTCTGTGGGGCCTTAACTCCTACGAGCAGTACTTC
TRBV28	.	TRBJ2-3	15	CASSLVRGGADTQYF	TGTGCCAGCAGTTTGGTGCGAGGGGGGGCAGATACGCAGTATTTT
TRBV9	.	TRBJ2-3	14	CASSEEGSTDTQYF	TGTGCCAGCAGCGAGGAGGGTAGCACAGATACGCAGTATTTT
TRBV2	TRBD2	TRBJ2-2	16	CASKPGLVAGPGELFF	TGTGCCAGCAAACCCGGACTAGTAGCGGGTCCCGGGGAGCTGTTTTTT
TRBV27	.	TRBJ2-1	14	CASRDGLRIDEQFF	TGTGCCAGCAGAGACGGGTTGAGGATCGATGAGCAGTTCTTC
TRBV11-3	.	TRBJ2-7	16	CASSLPHGGFTYEQYF	TGTGCCAGCAGCCTTCCCCATGGCGGGTTTACCTACGAGCAGTACTTC
TRBV5-1	TRBD1	TRBJ2-2	16	CASSSTTGRNTGELFF	TGCGCCAGCAGCTCAACGACAGGGAGGAACACCGGGGAGCTGTTTTTT
TRBV19	.	TRBJ1-2	14	CASSMVRRTDGYTF	TGTGCCAGTAGTATGGTCCGGCGGACTGATGGCTACACCTTC
TRBV9	TRBD2	TRBJ2-1	16	CASSPLLAGVYNEQFF	TGTGCCAGCAGCCCTCTACTAGCGGGAGTTTACAATGAGCAGTTCTTC
TRBV13	.	TRBJ2-1	12	CASSLSGVEQFF	TGTGCCAGCAGCCTATCCGGGGTGGAGCAGTTCTTC
TRBV19	.	TRBJ1-2	14	CASSIALQGYGYTF	TGTGCCAGTAGTATAGCGTTGCAGGGCTATGGCTACACCTTC
TRBV28	.	TRBJ1-5	15	CASSLLVQLDSPQHF	TGTGCCAGCAGTTTATTGGTACAGCTTGACAGTCCCCAGCATTTT
TRBV11-2	TRBD1	TRBJ2-1	18	CASRYRGSGRDSLNEQFF	TGTGCCAGCAGATATAGAGGATCCGGCCGGGACAGCTTAAATGAGCAGTTCTTC
TRBV2	.	TRBJ1-2	14	CASRRDSPTYGYTF	TGTGCCAGCAGACGAGACAGTCCCACCTATGGCTACACCTTC
TRBV5-1	TRBD1	TRBJ1-1	15	CASRLGQVGDTEAFF	TGCGCCAGCAGACTTGGACAGGTTGGGGACACTGAAGCTTTCTTT
TRBV7-9	.	TRBJ2-7	15	CASSLGGQGPHEQYF	TGTGCCAGCAGCTTAGGGGGGCAGGGGCCCCACGAGCAGTACTTC
TRBV6-5	TRBD1	TRBJ2-7	14	CASRQSGQRYEQYF	TGTGCCAGCAGGCAATCGGGACAGCGCTACGAGCAGTACTTC
TRBV2	TRBD1	TRBJ2-7	15	CASSETEQGAVEQYF	TGTGCCAGCAGTGAAACGGAACAGGGGGCGGTCGAGCAGTACTTC
TRBV29-1	.	TRBJ1-2	13	CSVEGIGDYGYTF	TGCAGCGTTGAAGGTATAGGGGACTATGGCTACACCTTC
TRBV30	.	TRBJ1-5	14	CAWSVQDTLSPQHF	TGTGCCTGGAGTGTACAGGACACGCTATCGCCCCAGCATTTT